The 27 T cell receptor beta chains below were found in one sample sequenced in a study of T cells in Graves' hyperthyroidism and ophthalmopathy. TCR beta CDR3 region amplification was performed from RNA transcripts. HTBI primers drove first-round RT-PCR of the TCR CDR3. One entry per CDR3 protein results from TCRdb running MiXCR on the multiplex PCR reads. This table has 250,000 to 300,000 distinct CDR3 sequences, about a sixth appearing once. Specimen: blood. Receptor source: a woman in her sixties with Graves' ophthalmopathy.

The table lists this clonotype with many counts. The chain couples TRBV7-2 to TRBJ2-3; D is unresolved. V was pared by 4 bases and J by 3 bases, with 14 bases between. The CDR3 extends over 15 amino acids. CDR1 is SGHTA, CDR2 FQGNSA, per germline. The CDR3 sequence: CASSYVGDKTDTQYF. The CDR3 DNA reads TGTGCCAGCAGCTACGTCGGCGATAAGACAGATACGCAGTATTTT.

This clonotype was picked up many times. The chain carries TRBV11-2 and TRBJ2-7; possibly TRBD1 for D (5 bases). CDR1 and CDR2 from the germline V gene are SGHAT and FQNNGV. The V gene lost 3 bases and the J gene lost 9 bases, with 15 bases spanning the gap. This CDR3 region has 13 residues. CDR3 residues: CASSFGQPQGQYF. The CDR3 DNA sequence: TGTGCCAGCAGCTTCGGGCAGCCTCAGGGGCAGTACTTC.

V is TRBV20-1 and J is TRBJ1-6, with TRBD1 identical over 9 bases. CDR3 size: 16 residues. V trimming: 1 base; J trimming: 8 bases; junction bases outside the gene matches: 9. CDR1 DFQATT and CDR2 SNEGSKA come from the germline V gene (reference sequence). CDR3 sequence (DNA): TGCAGTGCTAGAGTCCCGGGACAGGGAGGGCATTCACCCCTCCACTTT. This gives the protein CSARVPGQGGHSPLHF.

The DNA of the CDR3 is TGCAGTGCTTCCCCCTGGCGAGGGACCGAGCAGTACTTC. Protein product: CSASPWRGTEQYF. V usage is TRBV20-1 and J usage is TRBJ2-7, with D perhaps matching TRBD1 or TRBD2 (5 bases each). The V gene's germline CDR1 is DFQATT and CDR2 SNEGSKA (reference sequence). This CDR3 spans 13 amino acids. V lost 5 bases, J lost 6 bases, and 17 bases lay in between.

This clonotype was recorded at least ten times. The chain uses TRBV27 and TRBJ1-1, with 9 positions matching TRBD1. The CDR3 loop spans 19 amino acids. The junction had 17 bases not matched to a gene; V was cut back by 2 bases and J by 4 bases. Germline V gene lookup returns CDR1 MNHEY and CDR2 SMNVEV (reference sequence). The CDR3 sequence: CASSLKPPTRTGVATEAFF. The CDR3 bases are TGTGCCAGCAGTTTAAAGCCCCCGACACGGACAGGGGTAGCCACTGAAGCTTTCTTT.

This clonotype was seen many times. The chain joins TRBV7-9 to TRBJ2-7; 8 nucleotides line up with TRBD2. V gave up 9 bases and J gave up 4 bases; unmatched junction bases: 11. Germline V gives CDR1 SEHNR, CDR2 FQNEAQ (reference sequence). The CDR3 is made up of 14 amino acids. The CDR3 DNA sequence: TGTGCCAGTCATCGTACTAGCGGAATTTACGAGCAGTACTTC. As protein: CASHRTSGIYEQYF.

The V and J genes are TRBV11-2 and TRBJ2-1; D gene ambiguous. This CDR3 spans 13 amino acids. The germline gives CDR1 SGHAT, CDR2 FQNNGV. V lost 3 bases and J lost 3, with 6 bases in between. CDR3 region: CASSLDHYNEQFF. CDR3 nucleotide sequence: TGTGCCAGCAGCTTGGACCACTACAATGAGCAGTTCTTC. Full variable domain (rest looked up from reference TRBV11-2 and TRBJ2-1): EAGVAQSPRYKIIEKRQSVAFWCNPISGHATLYWYQQILGQGPKLLIQFQNNGVVDDSQLPKDRFSAERLKGVDSTLKIQPAKLEDSAVYLCASSLDHYNEQFFGPGTRLTVL.

This clonotype was counted at least ten times. CDR3 amino acids: CASSPTLADTQYF. The CDR3 DNA reads as TGTGCCAGCAGTCCGACGCTAGCAGATACGCAGTATTTT. V usage is TRBV27 and J usage is TRBJ2-3, with D unresolved. Trimming removed 5 bases from V and 4 bases from J, with 10 bases in between. The CDR3 spans 13 residues. CDR1 MNHEY and CDR2 SMNVEV come from the germline V gene (reference sequence).

This clonotype was found a few times. The CDR3 protein is CSVGSYEQFF. For the CDR3, the DNA is TGCAGCGTTGGTAGCTATGAGCAGTTCTTC. The rearrangement joins TRBV29-1 to TRBJ2-1; D call uncertain. Between the trimmed V and J ends, which lost 4 bases and 8 bases, there was a span of 6 bases. This CDR3 has 10 residues. Germline V lookup: CDR1 SQVTM, CDR2 ANQGSEA.

The chain recombines TRBV5-1 with TRBJ1-2; D is possibly TRBD1 (5 bases). CDR3 length: 15 residues. Trimming took 0 bases from V and 8 from J, leaving 17 bases between them. The germline V gene encodes CDR1 SGHRS and CDR2 YFSETQ. This CDR3 reads CASSLGGQGLTGYTF. CDR3 DNA: TGCGCCAGCAGCTTGGGTGGGCAGGGCCTCACCGGCTACACCTTC. Full variable domain (rest looked up from reference TRBV5-1 and TRBJ1-2): KAGVTQTPRYLIKTRGQQVTLSCSPISGHRSVSWYQQTPGQGLQFLFEYFSETQRNKGNFPGRFSGRQFSNSRSEMNVSTLELGDSALYLCASSLGGQGLTGYTFGSGTRLTVV.

There are a few counts of this clonotype. The chain has TRBV6-1 and TRBJ2-3; D is ambiguous. Germline V gives CDR1 MNHNS, CDR2 SASEGT. V was clipped by 6 bases and J by 3 bases, with 10 bases between them. The CDR3 is 13 amino acids. CDR3 amino acids: CASSQFFTDTQYF. CDR3 sequence (DNA): TGTGCCAGCAGCCAATTTTTTACAGATACGCAGTATTTT.

Details on this clonotype: This may arise from a read error, as a much more abundant clone is one base away. CDR3 sequence reads: CASSPWGETSYEQYF. CDR3 nucleotides: TGTGCCAGCAGCCCCTGGGGGGAAACATCCTACGAGCAGTACTTC. The V call is TRBV7-8, the J call TRBJ2-7, with a possible D match to TRBD2 (6 bases). The V gene lost 5 bases and the J gene lost 1 base, with 15 bases spanning the gap. Germline V gives CDR1 SGHVS, CDR2 FQNEAQ. CDR3 length equals 15 residues.

This clonotype showed up many times. The chain combines TRBV11-2 with TRBJ1-2, with D hard to call. Germline V gives CDR1 SGHAT, CDR2 FQNNGV. The CDR3 spans 16 residues. V was shortened by 5 bases and J by 7 bases, with 23 bases between the two germline ends. The CDR3 protein is CASSPRLGRLGSGYTF. CDR3 nucleotides: TGTGCCAGCAGCCCGCGTTTGGGCAGGCTGGGGAGTGGCTACACCTTC.

This clonotype was seen many times. V gene TRBV9 combines with J gene TRBJ1-6; a possible D gene is TRBD1 (5 bases). There are 14 residues in the CDR3. V was cut by 4 bases and J by 10 bases, with 15 bases left in between. CDR1 and CDR2 (germline): SGDLS, YYNGEE. DNA of the CDR3: TGTGCCAGCAGCCCGGGACTGGGCAAATCACCCCTCCACTTT. Amino acids: CASSPGLGKSPLHF.

This clonotype has more than one count but fewer than ten. The chain is built from TRBV19 and TRBJ2-7; weak D call: TRBD1 (5 bases). Germline values: CDR1 LNHDA, CDR2 SQIVND (reference sequence). The CDR3 has 14 residues. Trimming left V 5 bases short and J 3 bases short, with 14 bases between. CDR3 nucleotides: TGTGCCAGTAGTGGGGTAAAGGACAACTACGAGCAGTACTTC. Protein sequence: CASSGVKDNYEQYF.

The chain joins TRBV5-1 to TRBJ2-7, with D possibly TRBD1 on 6 matching bases. The ends were cut back, 2 bases at V and 3 bases at J, with 12 bases in the middle. The CDR3 has 14 amino acids. CDR1 is SGHRS, CDR2 YFSETQ, per germline. CDR3 amino acids: CASSFKRGIYEQYF. The CDR3 coding sequence is TGCGCCAGCAGCTTTAAGAGGGGGATCTACGAGCAGTACTTC.

This clonotype occurred many times. The J gene is TRBJ2-5, the V gene TRBV25-1; TRBD2 agrees at 10 bases. This CDR3 contains 20 residues. The germline V gene has CDR1 MGHDK and CDR2 SYGVNS. Trimming removed 6 bases from V and 4 bases from J; junction bases left unmatched: 23. The CDR3 protein is CASSPGVGASGSFLGETQYF. CDR3 nucleotides: TGTGCCAGCAGCCCGGGAGTGGGAGCTAGCGGGAGCTTTTTGGGAGAGACCCAGTACTTC.

This clonotype occurred many times. The chain carries TRBV7-9 and TRBJ2-7, with D possibly matching TRBD1 (7 bases). Trimming cost V 2 bases and J 2 bases, with 10 bases left between them. CDR3 length equals 14 residues. CDR1 is SEHNR, CDR2 FQNEAQ, per germline (reference sequence). This CDR3 is CASSLQGGPYEQYF. CDR3 DNA: TGTGCCAGCAGCTTACAGGGGGGCCCCTACGAGCAGTACTTC.

At least ten counts were recorded for this clonotype. The chain's CDR3 is CAWSVERSYGYTF. The CDR3 DNA reads TGTGCCTGGAGTGTAGAACGGTCCTATGGCTACACCTTC. The chain carries TRBV30 and TRBJ1-2; no clear D gene. The V and J ends lost 0 bases and 4 bases respectively, with 9 bases between them. Germline assignment: CDR1 GTSNPN and CDR2 SVGIG (reference sequence). The CDR3 sequence is 13 residues long.

This clonotype came up a few times. The rearrangement joins TRBV4-3 to TRBJ2-2; D ambiguous. The CDR3 covers 14 residues. Germline V CDR1 and CDR2: LGHNA, YSLEER. Trimming removed 4 bases from V and 6 bases from J, with 12 bases in between. CDR3 DNA sequence: TGCGCCAGCAGCCTCGGTTTGACCCCCGGGGAGCTGTTTTTT. Translation gives CASSLGLTPGELFF.

The chain joins TRBV5-1 to TRBJ1-6; possible D gene TRBD1, 5 bases. From germline, CDR1 is SGHRS and CDR2 YFSETQ. V was trimmed by 0 bases and J by 8 bases, leaving 9 bases between them. This CDR3 region has 14 residues. The CDR3 is CASSLDRNDSPLHF. The CDR3 DNA is TGCGCCAGCAGCTTGGACAGGAATGATTCACCCCTCCACTTT.

This clonotype was seen ten or more times. The chain joins TRBV27 to TRBJ2-5; 11 bases map to TRBD2. The CDR3 has 16 residues. Germline trimming cut 5 bases from V and 4 bases from J; bases unmatched to any gene: 9. Germline CDR1 MNHEY, CDR2 SMNVEV (reference sequence). The CDR3 sequence: CASSQLLAGGLETQYF. The DNA for the CDR3 is TGTGCCAGCAGTCAACTCCTAGCGGGGGGTTTAGAGACCCAGTACTTC.

This clonotype was counted many times. The CDR3: CASSRTGVNTEAFF. CDR3 coding DNA: TGTGCCAGCAGCAGGACAGGAGTGAACACTGAAGCTTTCTTT. This chain uses TRBV12-3 or TRBV12-4 with TRBJ1-1; 7 bases fit TRBD1. With V trimmed by 6 bases and J by 0 bases, 4 bases remained unmatched. The CDR3 totals 14 residues.

This clonotype was detected many times. This chain joins TRBV15 and TRBJ2-3; D may correspond to TRBD1 or TRBD2 (6 bases each). V dropped 2 bases and J dropped 2 bases, with 17 bases sitting between them. From germline, CDR1 is LNHNV and CDR2 YYDKDF (reference sequence). The CDR3 spans 17 residues. The CDR3 sequence: CATSRHSGAEFTDTQYF. The CDR3 DNA reads as TGTGCCACCAGCAGACACTCGGGGGCAGAGTTCACAGATACGCAGTATTTT.

This clonotype was seen repeatedly, ten times or more. The V gene is TRBV11-2, the J gene TRBJ2-1; 10 bases line up with TRBD2. This CDR3 is 20 amino acids long. The V segment lost 1 base and the J segment 7 bases; nucleotides outside the gene matches: 19. CDR1 is SGHAT, CDR2 FQNNGV, per germline. The DNA for the CDR3 is TGTGCCAGCAGCTTAGTTCGTACTAGCGGGATATTTATCGGTAGTAATGAGCAGTTCTTC. Translation gives CASSLVRTSGIFIGSNEQFF.

This clonotype was observed many times. This sequence joins TRBV9 and TRBJ2-3; TRBD2 matches at 10 bases. From germline, CDR1 is SGDLS and CDR2 YYNGEE. The V and J ends lost 3 bases and 4 bases, in that order; junction bases with no gene match: 5. The CDR3 spans 15 residues. The CDR3 region has the DNA TGTGCCAGCAGCGACAAGCGGGGGGGCCCAGATACGCAGTATTTT. Its translation: CASSDKRGGPDTQYF.

Note on this clonotype: This sequence may be a read error, since a much larger clone differs from it by one base. V usage is TRBV18 and J usage is TRBJ2-2; D is perhaps TRBD2 (5 bases). This CDR3 contains 15 residues. CDR1 is KGHSH, CDR2 LQKENI, per germline. CDR3 coding DNA: TGTGCCAGCTCACCACGAACATTGAACACCGGGGAGCTGCTTTTT. The encoded protein is CASSPRTLNTGELLF.